This TCR beta chain emerged from a study of CD8+CD57+ T cells in acquired aplastic anemia. Turning to the study itself: The study obtained an average of 3.2 ug of DNA from sorted CD4+ and CD8+ cells.

Both TCR beta VDJ combination and CDR3 sequence profiling were carried out. Genomic DNA was the template for this profiling. MiXCR, applied by TCRdb to the reads, yields one record per CDR3 protein. The repertoire holds approximately 470,000 distinct CDR3 sequences, around 33% seen once, with less than 0.85% in the top ten. V was clipped by 1 base and J by 5 bases, with 21 bases between them. Per the germline V gene, CDR1 is SGHDT and CDR2 is YYEEEE. The CDR3 is 17 amino acids. By flow cytometry, patients selected for sequencing had shown an expansion of CD8+CD57+ cells. In all patients, the disease was severe acquired aplastic anemia. Among the patients, none had received any therapy at the time of blood sampling. Study-wide results and caveats: Patients and controls shared about 30 CD8+ CDR3 sequences, which appeared highly expressed in patients and within their immunodominant clones.

With respect to this clonotype: Its antigen is currently unknown.

The J gene is TRBJ2-5, the V gene TRBV5-6; D is possibly TRBD2 (5 bases). This clonotype originated in a human donor with aplastic anemia. The source material was sorted CD4+, CD8+, or CD8+CD57+ T cells (not recorded which) from PBMCs. The CDR3 sequence is CASSLWDRAGVGETQYF. CDR3 nucleotide sequence: TGTGCCAGCAGCTTGTGGGATAGGGCGGGCGTAGGGGAGACCCAGTACTTC.